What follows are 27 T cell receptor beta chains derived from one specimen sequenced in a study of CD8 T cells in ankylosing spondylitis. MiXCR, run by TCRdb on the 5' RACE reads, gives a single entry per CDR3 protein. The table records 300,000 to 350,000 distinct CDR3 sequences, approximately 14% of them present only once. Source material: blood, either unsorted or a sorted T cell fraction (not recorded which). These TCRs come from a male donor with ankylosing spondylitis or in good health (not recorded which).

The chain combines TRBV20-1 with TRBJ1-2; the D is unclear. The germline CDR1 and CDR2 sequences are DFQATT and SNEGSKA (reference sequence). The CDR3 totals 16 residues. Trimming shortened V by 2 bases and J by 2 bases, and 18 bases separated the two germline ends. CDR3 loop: CSARLWQASTNYGYTF. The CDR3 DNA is TGCAGTGCTAGATTGTGGCAGGCATCTACAAACTATGGCTACACCTTC.

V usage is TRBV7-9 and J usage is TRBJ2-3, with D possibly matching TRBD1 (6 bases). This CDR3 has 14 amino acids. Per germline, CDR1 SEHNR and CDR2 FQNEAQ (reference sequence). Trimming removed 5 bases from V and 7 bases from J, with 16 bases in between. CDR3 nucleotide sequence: TGTGCCAGCAGCATCGACCTACAGGGATATACGCAGTATTTT. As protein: CASSIDLQGYTQYF.

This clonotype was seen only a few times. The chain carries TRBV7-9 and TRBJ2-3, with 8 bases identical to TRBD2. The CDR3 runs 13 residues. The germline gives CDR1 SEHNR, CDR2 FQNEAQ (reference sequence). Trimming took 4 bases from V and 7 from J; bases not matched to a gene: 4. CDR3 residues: CASSSIAGHTQYF. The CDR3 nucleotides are TGTGCCAGCAGCTCCATAGCGGGGCATACGCAGTATTTT.

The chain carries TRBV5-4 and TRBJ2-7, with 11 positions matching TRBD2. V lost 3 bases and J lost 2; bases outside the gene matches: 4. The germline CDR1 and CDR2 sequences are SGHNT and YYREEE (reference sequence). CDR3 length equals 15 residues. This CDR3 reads CASSSGLAVTYEQYF. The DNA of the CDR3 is TGTGCCAGCAGCTCGGGACTAGCGGTTACCTACGAGCAGTACTTC.

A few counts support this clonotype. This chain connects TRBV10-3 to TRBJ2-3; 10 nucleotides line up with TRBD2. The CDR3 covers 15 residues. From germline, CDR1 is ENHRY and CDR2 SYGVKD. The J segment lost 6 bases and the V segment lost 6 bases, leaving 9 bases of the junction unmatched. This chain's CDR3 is CAISRAGGPEDTQYF. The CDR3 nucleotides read TGTGCCATCAGCAGAGCGGGAGGGCCTGAGGATACGCAGTATTTT.

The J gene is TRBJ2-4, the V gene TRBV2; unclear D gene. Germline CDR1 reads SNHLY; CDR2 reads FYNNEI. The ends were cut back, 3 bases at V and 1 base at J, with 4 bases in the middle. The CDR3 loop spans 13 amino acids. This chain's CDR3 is CASSDRAKNIQYF. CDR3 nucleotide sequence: TGTGCCAGCAGTGACAGGGCCAAAAACATTCAGTACTTC. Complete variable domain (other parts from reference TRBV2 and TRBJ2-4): EPEVTQTPSHQVTQMGQEVILRCVPISNHLYFYWYRQILGQKVEFLVSFYNNEISEKSEIFDDQFSVERPDGSNFTLKIRSTKLEDSAMYFCASSDRAKNIQYFGAGTRLSVL.

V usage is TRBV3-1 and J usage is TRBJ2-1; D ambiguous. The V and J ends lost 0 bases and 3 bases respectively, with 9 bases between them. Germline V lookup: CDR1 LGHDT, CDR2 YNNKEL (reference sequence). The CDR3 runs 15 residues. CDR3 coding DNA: TGTGCCAGCAGCCAAGAGGGTCGGTTCTACAATGAGCAGTTCTTC. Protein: CASSQEGRFYNEQFF.

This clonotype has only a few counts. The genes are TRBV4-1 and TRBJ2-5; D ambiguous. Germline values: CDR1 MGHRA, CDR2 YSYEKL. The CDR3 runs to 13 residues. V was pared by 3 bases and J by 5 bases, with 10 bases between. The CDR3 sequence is CASSQGIIETQYF. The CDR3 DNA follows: TGCGCCAGCAGCCAGGGGATCATTGAGACCCAGTACTTC.

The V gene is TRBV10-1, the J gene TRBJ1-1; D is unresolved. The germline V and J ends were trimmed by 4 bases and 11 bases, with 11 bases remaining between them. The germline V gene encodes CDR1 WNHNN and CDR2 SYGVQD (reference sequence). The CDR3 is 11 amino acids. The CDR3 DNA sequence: TGCGCCAGCAGTGGGCCCGGCAGGGCTTTCTTT. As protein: CASSGPGRAFF.

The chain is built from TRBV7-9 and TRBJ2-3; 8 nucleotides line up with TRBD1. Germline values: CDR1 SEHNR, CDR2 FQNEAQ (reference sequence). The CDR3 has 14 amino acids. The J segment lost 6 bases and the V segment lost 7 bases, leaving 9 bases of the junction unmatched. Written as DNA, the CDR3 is TGTGCCAGCAAAAGGGGACAGGAGGTGGATACGCAGTATTTT. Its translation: CASKRGQEVDTQYF. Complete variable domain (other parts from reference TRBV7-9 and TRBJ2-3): DTGVSQNPRHKITKRGQNVTFRCDPISEHNRLYWYRQTLGQGPEFLTYFQNEAQLEKSRLLSDRFSAERPKGSFSTLEIQRTEQGDSAMYLCASKRGQEVDTQYFGPGTRLTVL.

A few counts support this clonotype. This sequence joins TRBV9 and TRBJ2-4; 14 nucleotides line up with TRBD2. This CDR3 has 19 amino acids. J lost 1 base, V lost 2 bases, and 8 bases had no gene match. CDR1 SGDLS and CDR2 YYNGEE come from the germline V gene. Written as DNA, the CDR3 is TGTGCCAGCAGCGTCGGGACTAGCGGGGGTCTGGGGGCCAAAAACATTCAGTACTTC. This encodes CASSVGTSGGLGAKNIQYF.

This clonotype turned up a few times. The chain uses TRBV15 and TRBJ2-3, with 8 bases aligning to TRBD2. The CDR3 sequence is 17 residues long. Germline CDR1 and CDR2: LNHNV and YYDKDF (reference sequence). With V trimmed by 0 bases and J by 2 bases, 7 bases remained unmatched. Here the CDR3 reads CATSRDKRGGATDTQYF. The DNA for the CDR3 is TGTGCCACCAGCAGAGATAAACGGGGGGGCGCCACAGATACGCAGTATTTT. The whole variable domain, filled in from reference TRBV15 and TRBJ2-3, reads DAMVIQNPRYQVTQFGKPVTLSCSQTLNHNVMYWYQQKSSQAPKLLFHYYDKDFNNEADTPDNFQSRRPNTSFCFLDIRSPGLGDTAMYLCATSRDKRGGATDTQYFGPGTRLTVL.

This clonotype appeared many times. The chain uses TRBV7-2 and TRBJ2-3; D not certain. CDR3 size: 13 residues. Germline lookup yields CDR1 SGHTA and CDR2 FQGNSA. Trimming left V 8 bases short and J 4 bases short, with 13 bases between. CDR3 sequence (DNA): TGTGCCAGCCTACCATCGGCGGCAGATACGCAGTATTTT. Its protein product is CASLPSAADTQYF.

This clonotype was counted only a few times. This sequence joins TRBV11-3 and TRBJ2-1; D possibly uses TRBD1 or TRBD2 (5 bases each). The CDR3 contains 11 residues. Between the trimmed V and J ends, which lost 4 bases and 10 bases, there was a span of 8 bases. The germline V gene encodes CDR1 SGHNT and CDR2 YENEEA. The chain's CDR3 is CASSSGTEQFF. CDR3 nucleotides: TGTGCCAGCAGCTCCGGGACGGAGCAGTTCTTC.

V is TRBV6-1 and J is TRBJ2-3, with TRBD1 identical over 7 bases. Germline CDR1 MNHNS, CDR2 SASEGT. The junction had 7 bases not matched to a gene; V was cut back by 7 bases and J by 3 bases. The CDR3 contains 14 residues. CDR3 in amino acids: CASTGRGPTDTQYF. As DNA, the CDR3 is TGTGCCAGCACCGGAAGGGGGCCGACAGATACGCAGTATTTT.

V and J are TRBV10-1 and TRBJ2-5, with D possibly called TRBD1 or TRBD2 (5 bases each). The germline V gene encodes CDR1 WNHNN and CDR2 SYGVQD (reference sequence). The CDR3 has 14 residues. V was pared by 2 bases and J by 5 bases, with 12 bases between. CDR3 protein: CASSEGDAGETQYF. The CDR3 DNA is TGCGCCAGCAGTGAGGGGGACGCCGGGGAGACCCAGTACTTC.

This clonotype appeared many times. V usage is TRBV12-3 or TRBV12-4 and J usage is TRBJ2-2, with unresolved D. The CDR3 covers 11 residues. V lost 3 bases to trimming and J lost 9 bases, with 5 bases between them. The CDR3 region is CASSLTRELFF. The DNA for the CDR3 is TGTGCCAGCAGTTTGACCCGGGAGCTGTTTTTT.

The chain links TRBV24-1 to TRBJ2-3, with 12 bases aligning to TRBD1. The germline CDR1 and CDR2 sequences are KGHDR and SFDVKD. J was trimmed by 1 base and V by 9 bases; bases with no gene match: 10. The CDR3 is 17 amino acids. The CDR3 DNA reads TGTGCCACCGAACCGGGACAGGGGGCCGGCGGCACAGATACGCAGTATTTT. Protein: CATEPGQGAGGTDTQYF.

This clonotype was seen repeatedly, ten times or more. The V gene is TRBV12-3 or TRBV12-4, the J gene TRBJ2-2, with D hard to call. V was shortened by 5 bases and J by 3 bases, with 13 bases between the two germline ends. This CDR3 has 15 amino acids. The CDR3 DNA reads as TGTGCCAGCAGTCCGAGAGCCGATGACACCGGGGAGCTGTTTTTT. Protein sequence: CASSPRADDTGELFF.

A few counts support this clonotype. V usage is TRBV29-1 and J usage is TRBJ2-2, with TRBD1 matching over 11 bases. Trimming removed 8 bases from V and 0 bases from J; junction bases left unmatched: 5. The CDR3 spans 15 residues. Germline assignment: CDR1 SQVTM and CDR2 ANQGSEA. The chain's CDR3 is CSTGGQGANTGELFF. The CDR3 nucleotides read TGCAGCACCGGGGGACAGGGGGCGAACACCGGGGAGCTGTTTTTT.

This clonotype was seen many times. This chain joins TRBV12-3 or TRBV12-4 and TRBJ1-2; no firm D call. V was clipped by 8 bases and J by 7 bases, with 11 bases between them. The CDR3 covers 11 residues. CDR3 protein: CASVGVRGYTF. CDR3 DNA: TGTGCCAGCGTCGGGGTTCGTGGCTACACCTTC.

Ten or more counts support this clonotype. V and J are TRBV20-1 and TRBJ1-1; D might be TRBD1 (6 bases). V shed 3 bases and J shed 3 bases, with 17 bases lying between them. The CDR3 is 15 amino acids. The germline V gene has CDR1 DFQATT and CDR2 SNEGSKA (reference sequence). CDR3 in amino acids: CSARFSTGMDTEAFF. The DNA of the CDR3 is TGCAGTGCTAGGTTCTCCACAGGGATGGACACTGAAGCTTTCTTT.

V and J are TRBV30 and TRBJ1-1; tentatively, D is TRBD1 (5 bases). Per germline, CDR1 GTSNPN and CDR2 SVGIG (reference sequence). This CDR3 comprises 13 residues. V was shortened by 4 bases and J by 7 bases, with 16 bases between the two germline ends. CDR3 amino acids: CAWTSGGVNEAFF. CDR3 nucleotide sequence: TGTGCCTGGACTTCAGGAGGGGTAAATGAAGCTTTCTTT.

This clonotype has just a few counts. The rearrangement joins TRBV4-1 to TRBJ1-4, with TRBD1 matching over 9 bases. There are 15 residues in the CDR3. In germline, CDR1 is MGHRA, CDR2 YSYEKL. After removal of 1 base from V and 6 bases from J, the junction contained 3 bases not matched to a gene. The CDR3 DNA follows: TGCGCCAGCAGCCAAGCGGGACAGGGTGATGAAAAACTGTTTTTT. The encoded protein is CASSQAGQGDEKLFF.

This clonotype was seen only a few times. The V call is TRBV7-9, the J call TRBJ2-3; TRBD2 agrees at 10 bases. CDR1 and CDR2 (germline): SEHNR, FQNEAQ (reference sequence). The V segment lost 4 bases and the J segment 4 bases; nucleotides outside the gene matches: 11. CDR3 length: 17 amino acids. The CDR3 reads CASSSKLAGKEADTQYF. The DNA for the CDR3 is TGTGCCAGCAGCTCAAAACTAGCGGGAAAAGAGGCAGATACGCAGTATTTT.

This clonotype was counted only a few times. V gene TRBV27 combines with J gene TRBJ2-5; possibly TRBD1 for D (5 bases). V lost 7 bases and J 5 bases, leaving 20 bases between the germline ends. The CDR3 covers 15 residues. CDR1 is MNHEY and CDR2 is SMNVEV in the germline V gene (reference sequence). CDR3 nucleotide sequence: TGTGCCAGCAAGGCAGGGCGTAAATCTAGGGAGACCCAGTACTTC. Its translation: CASKAGRKSRETQYF.

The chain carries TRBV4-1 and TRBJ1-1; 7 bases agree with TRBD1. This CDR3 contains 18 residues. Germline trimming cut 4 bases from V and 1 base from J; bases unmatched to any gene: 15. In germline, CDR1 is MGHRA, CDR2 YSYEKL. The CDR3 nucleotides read TGCGCCAGCAGCCCCTACCTGCAAGCAGGGGGTACGAACACTGAAGCTTTCTTT. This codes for CASSPYLQAGGTNTEAFF.